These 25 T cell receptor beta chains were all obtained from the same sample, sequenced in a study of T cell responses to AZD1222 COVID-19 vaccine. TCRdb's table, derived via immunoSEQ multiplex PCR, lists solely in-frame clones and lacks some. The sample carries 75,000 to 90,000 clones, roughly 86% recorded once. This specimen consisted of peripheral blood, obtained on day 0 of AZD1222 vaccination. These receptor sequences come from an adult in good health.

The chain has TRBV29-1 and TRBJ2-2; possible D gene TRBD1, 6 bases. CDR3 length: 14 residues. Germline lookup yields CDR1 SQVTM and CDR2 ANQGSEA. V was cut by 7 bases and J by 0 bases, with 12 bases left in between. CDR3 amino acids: CSARQEANTGELFF. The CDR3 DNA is TGCAGCGCACGACAGGAAGCGAACACCGGGGAGCTGTTTTTT.

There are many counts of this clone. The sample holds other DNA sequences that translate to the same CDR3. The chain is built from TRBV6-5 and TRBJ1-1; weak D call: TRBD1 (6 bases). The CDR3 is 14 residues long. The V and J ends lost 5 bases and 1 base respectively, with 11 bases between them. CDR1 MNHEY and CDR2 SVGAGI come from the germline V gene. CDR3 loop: CASSLLGGNTEAFF. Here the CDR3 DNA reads TGTGCCAGCAGTCTACTAGGGGGGAACACTGAAGCTTTCTTT.

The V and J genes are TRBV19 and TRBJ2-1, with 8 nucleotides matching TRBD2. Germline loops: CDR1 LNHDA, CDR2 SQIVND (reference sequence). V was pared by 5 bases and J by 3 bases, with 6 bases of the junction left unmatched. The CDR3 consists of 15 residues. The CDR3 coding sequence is TGTGCCAGTAGTTCCAGACTAGCGAGCTACAATGAGCAGTTCTTC. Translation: CASSSRLASYNEQFF. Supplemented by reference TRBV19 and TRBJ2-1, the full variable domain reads DGGITQSPKYLFRKEGQNVTLSCEQNLNHDAMYWYRQDPGQGLRLIYYSQIVNDFQKGDIAEGYSVSREKKESFPLTVTSAQKNPTAFYLCASSSRLASYNEQFFGPGTRLTVL.

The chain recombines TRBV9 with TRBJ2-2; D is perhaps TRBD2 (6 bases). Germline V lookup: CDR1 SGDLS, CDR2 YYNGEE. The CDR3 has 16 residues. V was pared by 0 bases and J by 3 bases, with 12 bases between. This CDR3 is CASSVVSGTYTGELFF. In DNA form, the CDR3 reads TGTGCCAGCAGCGTAGTCTCCGGGACTTACACCGGGGAGCTGTTTTTT.

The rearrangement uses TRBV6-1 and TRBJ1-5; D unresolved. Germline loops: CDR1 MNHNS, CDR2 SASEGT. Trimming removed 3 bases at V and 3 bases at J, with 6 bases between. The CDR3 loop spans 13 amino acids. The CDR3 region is CASSDRPNQPQHF. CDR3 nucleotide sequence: TGTGCCAGCAGTGACAGGCCCAATCAGCCCCAGCATTTT.

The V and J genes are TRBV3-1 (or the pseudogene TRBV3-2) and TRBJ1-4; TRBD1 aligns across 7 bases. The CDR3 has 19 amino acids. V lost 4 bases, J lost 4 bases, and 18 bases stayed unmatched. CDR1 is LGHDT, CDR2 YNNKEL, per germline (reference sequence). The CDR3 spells CASSPPRGTARRGNEKLFF. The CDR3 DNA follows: TGTGCCAGCAGCCCCCCCCGCGGGACAGCCCGTCGGGGTAATGAAAAACTGTTTTTT.

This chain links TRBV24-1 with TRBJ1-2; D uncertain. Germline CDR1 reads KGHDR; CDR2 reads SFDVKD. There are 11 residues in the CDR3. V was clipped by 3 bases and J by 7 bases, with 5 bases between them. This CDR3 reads CATSDGFGYTF. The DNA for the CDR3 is TGTGCCACCAGTGATGGGTTTGGCTACACCTTC.

The CDR3 sequence: CASSHSSYEQYF. CDR3 in DNA: TGTGCCAGCAGCCATTCTTCCTACGAGCAGTACTTC. The rearrangement links TRBV3-1 (or the pseudogene TRBV3-2) to TRBJ2-7; D is uncertain. Germline CDR1 is LGHDT and CDR2 is YNNKEL (reference sequence). The ends were cut back, 3 bases at V and 1 base at J, with 4 bases in the middle. This CDR3 spans 12 amino acids.

CDR3 nucleotides: TGTGCCAGCAGCGAGACCGGGACTAGCGCGTCGGGGACCCAGTACTTC. Translated: CASSETGTSASGTQYF. The chain links TRBV9 to TRBJ2-5; 10 bases fit TRBD2. CDR1 and CDR2 (germline): SGDLS, YYNGEE. CDR3 size: 16 residues. J gave up 7 bases and V 3 bases, and 12 bases lay outside the gene matches.

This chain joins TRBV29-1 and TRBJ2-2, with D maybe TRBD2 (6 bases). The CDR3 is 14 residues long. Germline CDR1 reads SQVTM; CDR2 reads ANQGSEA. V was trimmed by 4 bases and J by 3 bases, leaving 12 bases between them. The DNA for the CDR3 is TGCAGCGTTGGGAGGGAGCGGGACACCGGGGAGCTGTTTTTT. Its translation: CSVGRERDTGELFF.

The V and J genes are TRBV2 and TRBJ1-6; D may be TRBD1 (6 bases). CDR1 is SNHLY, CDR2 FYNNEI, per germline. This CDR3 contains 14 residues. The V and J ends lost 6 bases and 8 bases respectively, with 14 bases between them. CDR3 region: CASRGGRGYSPLHF. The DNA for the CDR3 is TGTGCCAGCAGGGGCGGCAGGGGTTATTCACCCCTCCACTTT.

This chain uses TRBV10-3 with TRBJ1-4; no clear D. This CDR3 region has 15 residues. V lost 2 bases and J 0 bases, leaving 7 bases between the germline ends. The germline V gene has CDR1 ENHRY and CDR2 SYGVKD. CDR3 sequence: CAISETPATNEKLFF. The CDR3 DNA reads TGTGCCATCAGTGAGACACCCGCAACTAATGAAAAACTGTTTTTT.

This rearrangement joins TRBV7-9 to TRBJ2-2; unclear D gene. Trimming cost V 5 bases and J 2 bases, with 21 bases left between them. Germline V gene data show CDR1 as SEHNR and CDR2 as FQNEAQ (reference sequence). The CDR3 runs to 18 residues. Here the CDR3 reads CASSPRRADILNTGELFF. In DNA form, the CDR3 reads TGTGCCAGCAGCCCTAGAAGGGCAGATATCCTCAACACCGGGGAGCTGTTTTTT.

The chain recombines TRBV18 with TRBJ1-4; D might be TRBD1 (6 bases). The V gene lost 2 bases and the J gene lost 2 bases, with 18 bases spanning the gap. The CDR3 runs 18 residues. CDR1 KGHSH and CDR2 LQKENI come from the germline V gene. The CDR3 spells CASSPYSRDMRTNEKLFF. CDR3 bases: TGTGCCAGCTCACCATACTCCCGGGACATGAGGACTAATGAAAAACTGTTTTTT.

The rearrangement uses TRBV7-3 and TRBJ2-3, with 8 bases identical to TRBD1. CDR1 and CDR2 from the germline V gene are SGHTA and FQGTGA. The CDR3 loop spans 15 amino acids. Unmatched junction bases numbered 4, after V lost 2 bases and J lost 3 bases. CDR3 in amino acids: CASSLQGAWTDTQYF. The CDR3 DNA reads TGTGCCAGCAGCTTACAGGGGGCTTGGACAGATACGCAGTATTTT. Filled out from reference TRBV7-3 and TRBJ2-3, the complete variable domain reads GAGVSQTPSNKVTEKGKYVELRCDPISGHTALYWYRQSLGQGPEFLIYFQGTGAADDSGLPNDRFFAVRPEGSVSTLKIQRTERGDSAVYLCASSLQGAWTDTQYFGPGTRLTVL.

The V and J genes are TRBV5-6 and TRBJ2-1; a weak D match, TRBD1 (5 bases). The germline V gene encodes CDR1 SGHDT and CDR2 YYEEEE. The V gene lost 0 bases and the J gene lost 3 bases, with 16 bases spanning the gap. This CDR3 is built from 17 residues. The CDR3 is CASSLEVGATNYNEQFF. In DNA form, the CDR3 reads TGTGCCAGCAGCTTGGAGGTAGGGGCGACCAACTACAATGAGCAGTTCTTC.

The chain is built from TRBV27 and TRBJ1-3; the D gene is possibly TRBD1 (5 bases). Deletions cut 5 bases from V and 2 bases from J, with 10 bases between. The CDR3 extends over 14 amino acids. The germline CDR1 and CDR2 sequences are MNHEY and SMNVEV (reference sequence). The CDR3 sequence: CASSEGRAGNTIYF. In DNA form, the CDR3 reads TGTGCCAGCAGTGAGGGCAGGGCTGGAAACACCATATATTTT.

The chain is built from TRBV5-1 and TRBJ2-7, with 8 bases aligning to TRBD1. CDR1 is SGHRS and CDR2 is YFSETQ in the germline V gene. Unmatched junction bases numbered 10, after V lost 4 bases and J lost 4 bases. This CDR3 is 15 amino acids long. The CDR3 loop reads CASSPTAGGLYEQYF. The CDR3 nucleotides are TGCGCCAGCAGCCCAACAGCAGGGGGCCTATACGAGCAGTACTTC.

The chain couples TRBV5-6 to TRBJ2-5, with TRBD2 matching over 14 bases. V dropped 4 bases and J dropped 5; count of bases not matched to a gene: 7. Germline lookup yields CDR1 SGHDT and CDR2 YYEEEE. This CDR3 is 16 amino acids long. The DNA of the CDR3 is TGTGCCAGCAGCCACGGACTAGCGGGAGGAAGGGAGACCCAGTACTTC. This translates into CASSHGLAGGRETQYF.

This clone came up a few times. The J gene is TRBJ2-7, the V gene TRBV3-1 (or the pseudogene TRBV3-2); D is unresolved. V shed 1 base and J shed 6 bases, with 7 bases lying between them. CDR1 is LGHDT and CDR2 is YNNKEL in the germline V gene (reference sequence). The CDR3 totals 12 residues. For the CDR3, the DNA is TGTGCCAGCAGCCAAGGCGATACCGAGCAGTACTTC. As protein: CASSQGDTEQYF.

This chain's CDR3 is CASSSTGLGNTGELFF. In DNA, the CDR3 is TGCGCCAGCAGCTCGACAGGGCTCGGGAACACCGGGGAGCTGTTTTTT. The chain has TRBV5-1 and TRBJ2-2, with TRBD1 matching 7 bases. This CDR3 contains 16 residues. J lost 1 base, V lost 3 bases, and 6 bases had no gene match. Germline loops: CDR1 SGHRS, CDR2 YFSETQ.

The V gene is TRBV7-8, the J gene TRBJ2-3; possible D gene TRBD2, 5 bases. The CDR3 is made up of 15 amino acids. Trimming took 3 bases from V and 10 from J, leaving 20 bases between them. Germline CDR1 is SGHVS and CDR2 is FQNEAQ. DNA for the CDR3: TGTGCCAGCAGCTTCGATCAACTCGAGGGTGTGGCGCAGTATTTT. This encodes CASSFDQLEGVAQYF.

In DNA, the CDR3 is TGTGCCTGGACCCTCGGCGGGGCAAGGAATCAGCCCCAGCATTTT. This sequence encodes CAWTLGGARNQPQHF. This rearrangement joins TRBV30 to TRBJ1-5, with D perhaps matching TRBD1 (5 bases). The CDR3 is 15 amino acids. Germline loops: CDR1 GTSNPN, CDR2 SVGIG (reference sequence). V was trimmed by 4 bases and J by 4 bases, leaving 17 bases between them.

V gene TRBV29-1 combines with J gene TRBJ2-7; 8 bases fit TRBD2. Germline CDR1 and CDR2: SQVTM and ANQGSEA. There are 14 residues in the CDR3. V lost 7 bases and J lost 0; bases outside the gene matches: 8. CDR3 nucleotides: TGCAGCGCGAGCTCGGCGGGGGGCTCCTACGAGCAGTACTTC. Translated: CSASSAGGSYEQYF.

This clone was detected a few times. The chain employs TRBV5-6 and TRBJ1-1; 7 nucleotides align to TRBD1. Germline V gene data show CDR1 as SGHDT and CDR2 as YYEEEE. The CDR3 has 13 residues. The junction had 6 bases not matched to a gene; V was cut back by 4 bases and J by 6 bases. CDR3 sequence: CASSPDTGAEAFF. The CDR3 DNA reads TGTGCCAGCAGCCCGGACACAGGGGCTGAAGCTTTCTTT. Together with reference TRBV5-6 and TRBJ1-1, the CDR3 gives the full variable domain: DAGVTQSPTHLIKTRGQQVTLRCSPKSGHDTVSWYQQALGQGPQFIFQYYEEEERQRGNFPDRFSGHQFPNYSSELNVNALLLGDSALYLCASSPDTGAEAFFGQGTRLTVV.